What follows are 7 T cell receptor beta chains derived from one specimen sequenced in a study of CD8+ T cells in alopecia areata. Treatment described: oral pan-JAK inhibitor, 5-10 mg twice daily. Investigators isolated RNA and reverse transcribed it into cDNA to act as the sequencing template. Clones were read by immunoSEQ multiplex PCR, and TCRdb kept only the in-frame ones, dropping some. The table includes 90,000 or so clones, 44% detected once. Sample: CD8+ T cells sorted from blood, taken at week 24, from a patient treated with tofacitinib. Receptor source: a human donor with alopecia areata.

The chain couples TRBV5-1 to TRBJ2-7, with D perhaps matching TRBD1 (6 bases). V lost 3 bases and J 3 bases, leaving 16 bases between the germline ends. The CDR3 runs to 15 residues. CDR1 and CDR2 (germline): SGHRS, YFSETQ. The CDR3 DNA reads as TGCGCCAGCAGCTCAAGTATCGGGACAAACTACGAGCAGTACTTC. As protein: CASSSSIGTNYEQYF.

This clone turned up a few times. The rearrangement uses TRBV4-2 and TRBJ2-7; no clear D gene. CDR1 and CDR2 (germline): LGHNA, YNFKEQ. This CDR3 is built from 11 residues. V gave up 9 bases and J gave up 0 bases, with 6 bases separating them. The CDR3 DNA reads TGTGCCAGTCAAGGCTCCTACGAGCAGTACTTC. Its protein is CASQGSYEQYF.

V gene TRBV6-4 combines with J gene TRBJ2-1; possibly TRBD2 for D (6 bases). CDR1 is MRHNA, CDR2 SNTAGT, per germline. This CDR3 is built from 14 residues. V lost 0 bases and J lost 6, with 9 bases in between. The CDR3, as DNA: TGTGCCAGCAGTGACTCGGAGGGGCTCAATGAGCAGTTCTTC. It codes for CASSDSEGLNEQFF.

This clone has only a few counts. The chain is built from TRBV20-1 and TRBJ2-2; D gene unclear. This CDR3 comprises 11 residues. Germline V CDR1 and CDR2: DFQATT, SNEGSKA (reference sequence). V was shortened by 4 bases and J by 6 bases, with 6 bases between the two germline ends. The CDR3 region has the DNA TGCAGTGCTAAGGAGTCCGGGGAGCTGTTTTTT. Protein: CSAKESGELFF.

The rearrangement uses TRBV29-1 and TRBJ1-2, with a tentative D call TRBD1 (6 bases). Germline V gene data show CDR1 as SQVTM and CDR2 as ANQGSEA. The CDR3 sequence is 13 residues long. Trimming stripped 7 bases from V and 0 bases from J, with 12 bases between. The DNA for the CDR3 is TGCAGCGCTGGGGGCGAAGCTAACTATGGCTACACCTTC. It yields the protein CSAGGEANYGYTF.

The CDR3 coding sequence is TGCAGCGTTGAAGCGGGAGCAGGCTACGAGCAGTACTTC. It translates to CSVEAGAGYEQYF. The rearrangement links TRBV29-1 to TRBJ2-7; possible D gene TRBD2, 6 bases. This CDR3 is 13 amino acids long. Trimming left V 1 base short and J 3 bases short, with 10 bases between. Germline loops: CDR1 SQVTM, CDR2 ANQGSEA.

This clone was seen a few times. The CDR3 protein is CAWKGAPGELFF. The CDR3, as DNA: TGTGCCTGGAAGGGGGCGCCCGGGGAGCTGTTTTTT. V and J are TRBV30 and TRBJ2-2, with 7 bases fitting TRBD1. This CDR3 comprises 12 residues. J lost 6 bases, V lost 4 bases, and 2 bases had no gene match. Looked up from germline, CDR1 is GTSNPN and CDR2 is SVGIG (reference sequence).